The clone carrying this T cell receptor beta chain has only a few counts. The sample belongs to a study of T-cell reconstitution after alpha-beta-depleted transplantation in children. The CDR3 is 15 amino acids. Trimming removed 7 bases at V and 4 bases at J, with 17 bases between. During its preparation, the TCRbeta library received unique molecular identifiers. Each CDR3 protein is one row after TCRdb ran MiXCR on the PCR reads. The data contain about 600,000 distinct CDR3 sequences, roughly 10% of them singletons. V is TRBV12-3 or TRBV12-4 and J is TRBJ1-5, with a possible D match to TRBD1 (5 bases). The sequencing here drew on PBMCs from the stem cell graft donor, taken from the stem cell graft. This TCR came from a human donor who donated a stem cell graft to a child with acute myeloid leukemia. The DNA of the CDR3 is TGTGCCAGCACACAGGATTTTGTGCGGAATCAGCCCCAGCATTTT. Translating it yields CASTQDFVRNQPQHF.